This TCR beta chain was documented in a study of T-cell reconstitution after alpha-beta-depleted transplantation in children. Study findings and constraints: In some patients, recipient T cells and intrathymic progenitors surviving conditioning explained high day-60 diversity.

CDR1 DFQATT and CDR2 SNEGSKA come from the germline V gene (reference sequence). V was cut by 1 base and J by 6 bases, with 9 bases left in between. This CDR3 comprises 12 residues. A library of TCRbeta sequences, prepared with unique molecular identifiers, was generated. TCRdb reanalysed the PCR reads using MiXCR and keeps one entry per CDR3 protein. The sample has about 260,000 distinct CDR3 sequences; approximately 8.9% are singletons. This clonotype was observed at least ten times. The antigen is unknown. Sequences were derived from PBMCs, mostly from graft donor cells, sampled 180 days after TCRalphabeta/CD19-depleted stem cell transplant. The clonotype originates from a male patient younger than 18 who had a stem cell transplant for acute lymphoblastic leukemia, so the T cells may come from the graft donor. V is TRBV20-1 and J is TRBJ1-2; D gene uncertain. The CDR3 coding sequence is TGCAGTGCTAGAGGGAGGTACGATGGCTACACCTTC. This encodes CSARGRYDGYTF.